These 23 T cell receptor beta chains originate from one sample sequenced in a study of blood T cell repertoires in COVID-19. The data were produced by immunoSEQ multiplex PCR, yet TCRdb's version contains in-frame clones alone and is incomplete. The sample shows more than 50,000 clones, 74% of them seen only once. Sample: peripheral blood. These receptors were obtained from a woman of 80 years or more with acute or convalescent COVID-19.

This clone occurred a few times. The chain combines TRBV7-2 with TRBJ1-5; D not certain. CDR1 SGHTA and CDR2 FQGNSA come from the germline V gene. V lost 5 bases and J lost 0, with 8 bases in between. The length of the CDR3 is 14 residues. CDR3 region: CASSLAVSNQPQHF. CDR3 nucleotide sequence: TGTGCCAGCAGCCTGGCAGTTAGCAATCAGCCCCAGCATTTT.

The chain carries TRBV7-9 and TRBJ2-1; tentatively, D is TRBD1 (6 bases). CDR1 is SEHNR and CDR2 is FQNEAQ in the germline V gene (reference sequence). V was shortened by 0 bases and J by 16 bases, with 10 bases between the two germline ends. This CDR3 is 11 amino acids long. The CDR3 here is CASSLADRGFF. The CDR3 DNA reads as TGTGCCAGCAGCTTAGCGGACAGAGGATTCTTC.

This clone occurred once. The chain combines TRBV28 with TRBJ2-7; possibly TRBD2 for D (6 bases). Between the trimmed V and J ends, which lost 6 bases and 0 bases, there was a span of 18 bases. Germline V gene lookup returns CDR1 MDHEN and CDR2 SYDVKM. The CDR3 is 16 amino acids. CDR3 region: CASSTPRAGSSYEQYF. In DNA form, the CDR3 reads TGTGCCAGCAGCACCCCCCGGGCGGGGAGCTCCTACGAGCAGTACTTC.

The chain uses TRBV11-3 and TRBJ2-1; 8 bases map to TRBD1. This CDR3 comprises 14 residues. Germline assignment: CDR1 SGHNT and CDR2 YENEEA. V lost 3 bases to trimming and J lost 7 bases; unmatched junction nucleotides: 5. This CDR3 is CASSFRTGKNEQFF. CDR3 nucleotides: TGTGCCAGCAGCTTTCGGACAGGGAAAAATGAGCAGTTCTTC.

The V gene is TRBV4-3, the J gene TRBJ2-5; 10 bases are shared with TRBD2. CDR1 is LGHNA, CDR2 YSLEER, per germline. This CDR3 is built from 16 residues. Trimming cost V 1 base and J 4 bases; bases outside gene matches: 6. The CDR3 sequence: CASSQGVGLAPETQYF. The CDR3 DNA follows: TGCGCCAGCAGCCAAGGTGTGGGACTAGCGCCAGAGACCCAGTACTTC.

This clone appeared many times. The gene calls are TRBV16 and TRBJ2-7, with TRBD2 as a possible D gene (5 bases). V shed 4 bases and J shed 6 bases, with 10 bases lying between them. The CDR3 has 12 amino acids. Per the germline V gene, CDR1 is KGHSY and CDR2 is FQNENV. The CDR3 nucleotides read TGTGCCAGCAGCCCGACTGGAGGCGAGCAGTACTTC. The encoded protein is CASSPTGGEQYF. Filled out from reference TRBV16 and TRBJ2-7, the complete variable domain reads GEEVAQTPKHLVRGEGQKAKLYCAPIKGHSYVFWYQQVLKNEFKFLISFQNENVFDETGMPKERFSAKCLPNSPCSLEIQATKLEDSAVYFCASSPTGGEQYFGPGTRLTVT.

The CDR3 DNA follows: TGTGCCAGTAGTGAAGGACTAGCGGGAGAGTCCTACAATGAGCAGTTCTTC. Protein sequence: CASSEGLAGESYNEQFF. This rearrangement joins TRBV19 to TRBJ2-1; 13 bases agree with TRBD2. Germline-derived CDR1 and CDR2 are LNHDA and SQIVND (reference sequence). Trimming at V came to 5 bases and at J to 1 base, leaving 5 bases not matched to a gene. The CDR3 has 17 residues.

This clone showed up many times. This CDR3 is CASSTWDTLNTEAFF. CDR3 nucleotides: TGTGCCAGCAGTACCTGGGACACCTTGAACACTGAAGCTTTCTTT. The rearrangement joins TRBV6-6 to TRBJ1-1, with D tentatively TRBD1 (6 bases). Trimming stripped 5 bases from V and 0 bases from J, with 13 bases between. Germline CDR1 reads MNHNY; CDR2 reads SVGAGI (reference sequence). CDR3 length: 15 residues.

The rearrangement uses TRBV28 and TRBJ1-1; no reliable D call. The CDR3 is made up of 14 amino acids. Germline CDR1 reads MDHEN; CDR2 reads SYDVKM. Trimming stripped 2 bases from V and 6 bases from J, with 13 bases between. CDR3 in amino acids: CASSLGMGGSEAFF. Here the CDR3 DNA reads TGTGCCAGCAGTTTAGGGATGGGAGGTTCTGAAGCTTTCTTT.

This sequence joins TRBV4-3 and TRBJ2-2; TRBD2 matches 12 bases. This CDR3 comprises 16 residues. CDR1 and CDR2 (germline): LGHNA, YSLEER. The V and J ends lost 4 bases and 5 bases, in that order; junction bases with no gene match: 5. The chain's CDR3 is CASSRLGLAGTGELFF. As DNA, the CDR3 is TGCGCCAGCAGCCGTCTAGGACTAGCGGGAACCGGGGAGCTGTTTTTT.

A few counts support this clone. The rearrangement uses TRBV12-3 or TRBV12-4 and TRBJ1-5; 7 positions agree with TRBD1. The J segment lost 7 bases and the V segment lost 5 bases, leaving 2 bases of the junction unmatched. This CDR3 is 12 amino acids long. This CDR3 is CASSARGQPQHF. The DNA of the CDR3 is TGTGCCAGCAGTGCCAGGGGGCAGCCCCAGCATTTT.

The rearrangement uses TRBV7-3 and TRBJ2-5; TRBD2 agrees at 7 bases. After removal of 3 bases from V and 2 bases from J, the junction contained 0 bases not matched to a gene. This CDR3 region has 13 residues. In germline, CDR1 is SGHTA, CDR2 FQGTGA. CDR3 DNA: TGTGCCAGCAGCTTGGGACTACAAGAGACCCAGTACTTC. The encoded protein is CASSLGLQETQYF.

V and J are TRBV24-1 and TRBJ2-3; weak D call: TRBD1 (5 bases). Germline-derived CDR1 and CDR2 are KGHDR and SFDVKD. The V gene lost 3 bases and the J gene lost 3 bases, with 12 bases spanning the gap. The CDR3 has 15 residues. CDR3 DNA: TGTGCCACCAGTGATCCCCAGGGAAGGACAGATACGCAGTATTTT. Encoded protein: CATSDPQGRTDTQYF.

CDR3: CASSLSGRGFEETQYF. The CDR3 nucleotides are TGTGCCAGCAGCTTAAGTGGCAGGGGGTTTGAAGAGACCCAGTACTTC. The chain joins TRBV7-9 to TRBJ2-5; 7 nucleotides align to TRBD1. This CDR3 is 16 amino acids long. Germline trimming cut 2 bases from V and 3 bases from J; bases unmatched to any gene: 9. Germline lookup yields CDR1 SEHNR and CDR2 FQNEAQ (reference sequence).

The rearrangement joins TRBV28 to TRBJ1-1; D not certain. CDR1 and CDR2 (germline): MDHEN, SYDVKM. V dropped 7 bases and J dropped 1 base, with 16 bases sitting between them. CDR3 length equals 15 residues. The CDR3 here is CASIRLARKNTEAFF. The CDR3 coding sequence is TGTGCCAGCATCCGATTGGCCAGAAAGAACACTGAAGCTTTCTTT.

CDR3: CASSDSGTANSPLHF. In nucleotides, the CDR3 is TGTGCCAGCAGTGACTCGGGGACAGCGAATTCACCCCTCCACTTT. This sequence joins TRBV6-4 and TRBJ1-6; 7 positions agree with TRBD1. Germline values: CDR1 MRHNA, CDR2 SNTAGT. This CDR3 is built from 15 residues. V lost 0 bases and J lost 7; bases outside the gene matches: 3.

This clone was seen a handful of times. This chain connects TRBV13 to TRBJ2-1; the D gene is possibly TRBD1 (5 bases). V lost 5 bases, J lost 8 bases, and 13 bases lay in between. The CDR3 is 13 residues long. Germline-derived CDR1 and CDR2 are PRHDT and FYEKMQ (reference sequence). The CDR3, as DNA: TGTGCCAGCAGCCGGATTAGCAGGGATGAGCAGTTCTTC. Translating gives CASSRISRDEQFF. Drawing the rest from reference TRBV13 and TRBJ2-1, the complete variable domain is AAGVIQSPRHLIKEKRETATLKCYPIPRHDTVYWYQQGPGQDPQFLISFYEKMQSDKGSIPDRFSAQQFSDYHSELNMSSLELGDSALYFCASSRISRDEQFFGPGTRLTVL.

The chain links TRBV5-1 to TRBJ2-4; D unresolved. This CDR3 has 13 amino acids. Trimming took 5 bases from V and 4 from J, leaving 10 bases between them. Germline V lookup: CDR1 SGHRS, CDR2 YFSETQ. CDR3 nucleotide sequence: TGCGCCAGCAGAAGGAAGGAGAAAAACATTCAGTACTTC. Its protein product is CASRRKEKNIQYF.

V usage is TRBV30 and J usage is TRBJ1-1; TRBD1 is a possible D gene (5 bases). This CDR3 contains 14 residues. Per the germline V gene, CDR1 is GTSNPN and CDR2 is SVGIG (reference sequence). Trimming pared 2 bases from V and 6 bases from J, leaving 16 bases between. CDR3 DNA: TGTGCCTGGAGTTCGGGTGCGCAGGGCGCTGAAGCTTTCTTT. Amino acids: CAWSSGAQGAEAFF.

The chain carries TRBV24-1 and TRBJ1-2; D may be TRBD1 (6 bases). This CDR3 is built from 12 residues. Germline V gene data show CDR1 as KGHDR and CDR2 as SFDVKD. V dropped 7 bases and J dropped 7 bases, with 12 bases sitting between them. The CDR3 sequence: CATRQGRSGYTF. The CDR3 DNA sequence: TGTGCCACCAGACAGGGTAGAAGTGGCTACACCTTC.

The chain has TRBV28 and TRBJ1-5; D not certain. The germline CDR1 and CDR2 sequences are MDHEN and SYDVKM. Trimming shortened V by 5 bases and J by 0 bases, and 14 bases separated the two germline ends. This CDR3 region has 16 residues. CDR3 residues: CASSLNSGYSNQPQHF. The CDR3 bases are TGTGCCAGCAGTCTTAACTCAGGTTATAGCAATCAGCCCCAGCATTTT.

The chain joins TRBV10-2 to TRBJ2-7; TRBD2 agrees at 11 bases. V shed 0 bases, J shed 5 bases, and the junction held 18 bases outside the gene matches. The CDR3 runs to 20 residues. In germline, CDR1 is WSHSY, CDR2 SAAADI. Written as DNA, the CDR3 is TGCGCCAGCAGTGAGTCGAACAGGGGACTAGCGGAGCTTTTTTGGGACGAGCAGTACTTC. Translation: CASSESNRGLAELFWDEQYF.

This clone was seen once. This chain joins TRBV4-1 and TRBJ2-3; D call uncertain. The CDR3 is 15 residues long. V was clipped by 1 base and J by 1 base, with 9 bases between them. Germline CDR1 reads MGHRA; CDR2 reads YSYEKL. The CDR3 sequence: CASSQGQDRTDTQYF. The CDR3 region has the DNA TGCGCCAGCAGCCAAGGGCAGGATCGCACAGATACGCAGTATTTT.